Below are 24 T cell receptor beta chains sequenced from a single sample in a study of low-dose radiotherapy and immunotherapy resistance in tumors. Time point: before trial treatment. Alpha- and beta-chain coverage of first-strand cDNA came from TRAV- and TRBV-specific primers. For amplifying TCRs, the PCR ran for about 20 cycles with Phusion, which was used together with a constant-region primer and the adapter on the V primers. TCRdb passed the reads through MiXCR, listing each CDR3 protein once. The sample includes some 85,000 distinct CDR3 sequences, under 20% of them seen just once. Sample: PBMCs, taken before treatment. The receptor set was obtained from a male donor with prostate cancer.

There are many counts of this clonotype. The chain employs TRBV29-1 and TRBJ2-7; 8 nucleotides agree with TRBD1. Germline loops: CDR1 SQVTM, CDR2 ANQGSEA. The CDR3 consists of 13 residues. The V and J ends lost 6 bases and 3 bases, in that order; junction bases with no gene match: 7. The DNA of the CDR3 is TGCAGCGTAACAGGGGGACAATACTACGAGCAGTACTTC. This codes for CSVTGGQYYEQYF.

This clonotype was recorded at least ten times. The rearrangement joins TRBV27 to TRBJ1-4; D gene uncertain. Germline V lookup: CDR1 MNHEY, CDR2 SMNVEV (reference sequence). The length of the CDR3 is 14 residues. V shed 5 bases and J shed 0 bases, with 7 bases lying between them. This CDR3 reads CASSHGPTNEKLFF. Here the CDR3 DNA reads TGTGCCAGCAGTCACGGACCAACTAATGAAAAACTGTTTTTT.

There are many counts of this clonotype. CDR3 sequence: CSAEGLAGAFSEQYF. The DNA of the CDR3 is TGCAGTGCTGAGGGACTAGCGGGAGCGTTTAGCGAGCAGTACTTC. V usage is TRBV20-1 and J usage is TRBJ2-7; TRBD2 aligns across 14 bases. Germline lookup yields CDR1 DFQATT and CDR2 SNEGSKA (reference sequence). The length of the CDR3 is 15 residues. After removal of 5 bases from V and 6 bases from J, the junction contained 9 bases not matched to a gene.

A note on this clonotype: It differs at one base from a far larger clone, so likely a read error. V is TRBV29-1 and J is TRBJ2-1; D gene ambiguous. Trimming removed 5 bases at V and 10 bases at J, with 9 bases between. CDR3 length equals 10 residues. Germline CDR1 SQVTM, CDR2 ANQGSEA. The CDR3, as DNA: TGCAGCGTTATTTGGGTCGAGCAGTTCTTC. It translates to CSVIWVEQFF.

This clonotype was counted at least ten times. The V and J genes are TRBV6-1 and TRBJ2-7; TRBD1 agrees at 12 bases. In germline, CDR1 is MNHNS, CDR2 SASEGT. The CDR3 has 15 residues. Trimming removed 6 bases from V and 5 bases from J; junction bases left unmatched: 8. The CDR3 DNA reads TGTGCCAGCAGCCCTCCAGGGACAGGGGGCCACGAGCAGTACTTC. This gives the protein CASSPPGTGGHEQYF.

In this sample, this clonotype turned up many times. The chain combines TRBV10-3 with TRBJ2-6; 9 positions match TRBD1. Per the germline V gene, CDR1 is ENHRY and CDR2 is SYGVKD. Trimming removed 6 bases from V and 0 bases from J; junction bases left unmatched: 6. The CDR3 spans 17 residues. The CDR3: CAIRRDRDLSGANVLTF. Written as DNA, the CDR3 is TGTGCCATCAGGAGGGACAGGGATCTCTCTGGGGCCAACGTCCTGACTTTC.

The V and J genes are TRBV6-2 or TRBV6-3 and TRBJ2-1; 13 bases fit TRBD2. This CDR3 comprises 20 residues. Germline lookup yields CDR1 MNHEY and CDR2 SVGEGT. The V and J ends lost 2 bases and 4 bases, in that order; junction bases with no gene match: 14. CDR3 DNA: TGTGCCAGCAGTTACGGGTCCTGGCGGGGACTAGCGGGGAGTTACAATGAGCAGTTCTTC. Its protein is CASSYGSWRGLAGSYNEQFF.

This clonotype has at least ten counts. The genes are TRBV10-3 and TRBJ2-7; D possibly matches TRBD1 or TRBD2 (6 bases each). Germline CDR1 reads ENHRY; CDR2 reads SYGVKD. This CDR3 region has 15 residues. The V end lost 6 bases, the J end lost 5 bases, and 20 bases lay between the germline ends. The CDR3 is CAISATGGVLNEQYF. Here the CDR3 DNA reads TGTGCCATCAGCGCGACAGGCGGGGTCCTCAACGAGCAGTACTTC.

This clonotype was recorded at least ten times. V gene TRBV7-9 combines with J gene TRBJ2-7; TRBD1 aligns across 10 bases. This CDR3 comprises 15 residues. CDR1 SEHNR and CDR2 FQNEAQ come from the germline V gene (reference sequence). J gave up 4 bases and V 4 bases, and 7 bases lay outside the gene matches. The CDR3 DNA sequence: TGTGCCAGCAGCTCCTTTCGGGACAGGGGTTACGAGCAGTACTTC. This codes for CASSSFRDRGYEQYF.

In this sample, this clonotype turned up many times. The V gene is TRBV9, the J gene TRBJ2-1; D unclear. The germline V gene encodes CDR1 SGDLS and CDR2 YYNGEE. The CDR3 totals 14 residues. The V and J ends lost 0 bases and 4 bases respectively, with 8 bases between them. The CDR3 spells CASSVASRYNEQFF. CDR3 DNA sequence: TGTGCCAGCAGCGTAGCTTCACGTTACAATGAGCAGTTCTTC.

The chain recombines TRBV6-1 with TRBJ2-5; D may be TRBD1 or TRBD2 (5 bases each). CDR1 is MNHNS and CDR2 is SASEGT in the germline V gene. Trimming cost V 6 bases and J 5 bases, with 13 bases left between them. The CDR3 consists of 13 residues. CDR3 DNA: TGTGCCAGCAGACCCCGGGACCCCGAGACCCAGTACTTC. This gives the protein CASRPRDPETQYF.

This clonotype was found many times. The CDR3 DNA is TGTGCCAGTAGTTATTCGCAAGGAAAGAGCTTGAACACTGAAGCTTTCTTT. Protein product: CASSYSQGKSLNTEAFF. This chain uses TRBV19 with TRBJ1-1, with D unclear. V gave up 5 bases and J gave up 0 bases, with 19 bases separating them. From germline, CDR1 is LNHDA and CDR2 SQIVND (reference sequence). The length of the CDR3 is 17 residues.

In this sample, this clonotype turned up a few times. The V and J genes are TRBV5-1 and TRBJ1-1; perhaps TRBD1 as D (5 bases). Germline-derived CDR1 and CDR2 are SGHRS and YFSETQ. V was clipped by 4 bases and J by 4 bases, with 14 bases between them. The CDR3 is 14 amino acids. The CDR3 loop reads CASSLTVLGTEAFF. The CDR3, as DNA: TGCGCCAGCAGCCTGACAGTTTTGGGCACTGAAGCTTTCTTT.

This clonotype was recorded many times. This chain joins TRBV15 and TRBJ2-1; no clear D gene. The CDR3 runs to 13 residues. The germline CDR1 and CDR2 sequences are LNHNV and YYDKDF (reference sequence). V lost 1 base, J lost 5 bases, and 6 bases lay in between. The CDR3 region is CATSRAAHNEQFF. The CDR3 DNA is TGTGCCACCAGCAGAGCGGCGCACAATGAGCAGTTCTTC.

This clonotype was detected ten times or more. CDR3 sequence reads: CASSFPGGGSGANVLTF. CDR3 DNA: TGTGCCAGCAGCTTTCCAGGTGGGGGGTCTGGGGCCAACGTCCTGACTTTC. This sequence joins TRBV7-9 and TRBJ2-6; TRBD2 might be the D (6 bases). The CDR3 totals 17 residues. V dropped 3 bases and J dropped 1 base, with 13 bases sitting between them. Germline CDR1 SEHNR, CDR2 FQNEAQ (reference sequence).

This clonotype was counted once. The chain is built from TRBV7-3 and TRBJ2-4; D not certain. Germline-derived CDR1 and CDR2 are SGHTA and FQGTGA. The CDR3 sequence is 14 residues long. Trimming shortened V by 0 bases and J by 5 bases, and 8 bases separated the two germline ends. The DNA for the CDR3 is TGTGCCAGCAGCTTAACCCCAGGCCAAAACATTCAGTACTTC. Amino acids: CASSLTPGQNIQYF.

Many counts were recorded for this clonotype. V is TRBV4-2 and J is TRBJ2-7; 9 nucleotides match TRBD2. Unmatched junction bases numbered 7, after V lost 4 bases and J lost 0 bases. Per the germline V gene, CDR1 is LGHNA and CDR2 is YNFKEQ. The CDR3 runs 16 residues. The DNA for the CDR3 is TGTGCCAGCAGCCCAGGGACTAGCAAAAGCTCCTACGAGCAGTACTTC. Amino acids: CASSPGTSKSSYEQYF.

The chain combines TRBV19 with TRBJ1-3; D call uncertain. Germline V CDR1 and CDR2: LNHDA, SQIVND (reference sequence). Between the trimmed V and J ends, which lost 7 bases and 0 bases, there was a span of 7 bases. This CDR3 has 13 residues. The CDR3 bases are TGTGCCAGTACGAAGGGCTCTGGAAACACCATATATTTT. Protein sequence: CASTKGSGNTIYF.

The table lists this clonotype with many counts. The V and J genes are TRBV12-3 or TRBV12-4 and TRBJ2-7, with D perhaps matching TRBD2 (7 bases). Trimming stripped 0 bases from V and 6 bases from J, with 12 bases between. There are 14 residues in the CDR3. CDR3 nucleotide sequence: TGTGCCAGCAGTTTAGCCCGGGGGGCCGTCGAGCAGTACTTC. Its translation: CASSLARGAVEQYF.

In this sample, this clonotype turned up many times. The chain joins TRBV30 to TRBJ2-7; D perhaps matches TRBD1 (5 bases). Trimming took 3 bases from V and 5 from J, leaving 11 bases between them. The CDR3 extends over 12 amino acids. From germline, CDR1 is GTSNPN and CDR2 SVGIG (reference sequence). CDR3 sequence reads: CAWSPGRNEQYF. As DNA, the CDR3 is TGTGCCTGGAGCCCAGGGCGTAACGAGCAGTACTTC.

Ten or more counts support this clonotype. The V call is TRBV18, the J call TRBJ2-7, with D unresolved. The CDR3 is 14 amino acids. From germline, CDR1 is KGHSH and CDR2 LQKENI. V lost 4 bases and J 0 bases, leaving 10 bases between the germline ends. Here the CDR3 DNA reads TGTGCCAGCTCACACGAATCGGGCTCCTACGAGCAGTACTTC. Protein: CASSHESGSYEQYF. Full variable domain (rest looked up from reference TRBV18 and TRBJ2-7): NAGVMQNPRHLVRRRGQEARLRCSPMKGHSHVYWYRQLPEEGLKFMVYLQKENIIDESGMPKERFSAEFPKEGPSILRIQQVVRGDSAAYFCASSHESGSYEQYFGPGTRLTVT.

This clonotype was detected ten times or more. The chain is built from TRBV7-2 and TRBJ2-3, with 11 bases matching TRBD2. Germline CDR1 SGHTA, CDR2 FQGNSA. The J segment lost 4 bases and the V segment lost 6 bases, leaving 6 bases of the junction unmatched. The CDR3 has 15 amino acids. In DNA, the CDR3 is TGTGCCAGCAGGGTAGCGGGGGGGCGATCAGATACGCAGTATTTT. It yields the protein CASRVAGGRSDTQYF.

This clonotype was detected many times. The chain links TRBV11-3 to TRBJ2-2; unclear D gene. This CDR3 comprises 12 residues. Trimming cost V 5 bases and J 5 bases, with 6 bases left between them. Germline CDR1 and CDR2: SGHNT and YENEEA. CDR3 region: CASSPRTGELFF. The CDR3 nucleotides read TGTGCCAGCAGCCCCCGAACCGGGGAGCTGTTTTTT.

This clonotype was seen many times. The chain uses TRBV15 and TRBJ2-5; D gene uncertain. The CDR3 length is 15 residues. Germline loops: CDR1 LNHNV, CDR2 YYDKDF (reference sequence). V lost 1 base, J lost 5 bases, and 14 bases lay in between. CDR3 bases: TGTGCCACCAGCAGAGTGGATGTGGGCCTGGAGACCCAGTACTTC. Its translation is CATSRVDVGLETQYF.